Listed here are 9 T cell receptor beta chains from one sample, sequenced in a study of shared clonotypes between healthy human individuals. Only in-frame clones appear in the TCRdb table, and some are missing; sequencing was by immunoSEQ multiplex PCR. The table includes approximately 2.3 million clones, approximately 95% detected once. The sequencing sample was made of naive CD4+ T cells from PBMCs. Subset reported: CD45RA+ positively selected. These receptors came from a man between 18 and 29 years old in good health. Some clones in this sample may be carry-over from other donors' samples.

This clone appeared a few times. The rearrangement links TRBV28 to TRBJ1-1, with a weak D call TRBD1 (6 bases). The V gene's germline CDR1 is MDHEN and CDR2 SYDVKM. V dropped 5 bases and J dropped 7 bases, with 17 bases sitting between them. The CDR3 has 14 residues. The CDR3 DNA follows: TGTGCCAGCAGTGCTAAACAGGGTAGGGGTGAAGCTTTCTTT. This codes for CASSAKQGRGEAFF.

The CDR3 coding sequence is TGTGCCAGCTCACCACAGGTTTTAGAGGCCACCGGGGAGCTGTTTTTT. Its protein product is CASSPQVLEATGELFF. This chain joins TRBV18 and TRBJ2-2; unclear D gene. The CDR3 spans 16 residues. Trimming left V 1 base short and J 4 bases short, with 13 bases between. Germline values: CDR1 KGHSH, CDR2 LQKENI.

This clone was detected only a few times. The chain couples TRBV30 to TRBJ1-4; no clear D gene. The CDR3 covers 13 residues. The V gene lost 8 bases and the J gene lost 6 bases, with 16 bases spanning the gap. Germline V gives CDR1 GTSNPN, CDR2 SVGIG (reference sequence). CDR3 nucleotide sequence: TGTGCCGCTCGGCGGTTGATTGATGAAAAACTGTTTTTT. This codes for CAARRLIDEKLFF.

This chain joins TRBV29-1 and TRBJ2-2, with D uncertain. The CDR3 is 13 amino acids. V lost 5 bases to trimming and J lost 4 bases, with 11 bases between them. Germline V lookup: CDR1 SQVTM, CDR2 ANQGSEA. In nucleotides, the CDR3 is TGCAGCGTTTCCGGAGCCCGCACCGGGGAGCTGTTTTTT. Its protein is CSVSGARTGELFF.

Note on this clone: A read error may produce the germline difference seen at one junction end. The rearrangement links TRBV7-2 to TRBJ1-2; D gene unclear. This CDR3 is 13 amino acids long. Germline V gene lookup returns CDR1 SGHTA and CDR2 FQGNSA. The CDR3 region is CASSPGPGTYLRF. In DNA form, the CDR3 reads TGTGCCAGCAGCCCAGGACCCGGCACATACCTTCGCTTC.

The J gene is TRBJ2-3, the V gene TRBV5-8; D not certain. The CDR3 is 13 amino acids. Germline CDR1 is SGHTS and CDR2 is YDEGEE. V gave up 3 bases and J gave up 5 bases, with 10 bases separating them. The CDR3 spells CASSSPLQDTQYF. CDR3 nucleotide sequence: TGTGCCAGCAGCTCCCCGCTGCAAGATACGCAGTATTTT.

The chain recombines TRBV2 with TRBJ1-1; no reliable D call. The CDR3 sequence is 12 residues long. CDR1 is SNHLY and CDR2 is FYNNEI in the germline V gene. The V end was cut by 10 bases, the J end by 0 bases, with 9 bases between. CDR3: CATTRMNTEAFF. CDR3 coding DNA: TGTGCCACCACAAGAATGAACACTGAAGCTTTCTTT.

V gene TRBV28 combines with J gene TRBJ1-3; D is perhaps TRBD1 (6 bases). Germline V gene lookup returns CDR1 MDHEN and CDR2 SYDVKM. V was shortened by 7 bases and J by 0 bases, with 16 bases between the two germline ends. This CDR3 has 16 residues. The CDR3 region is CASKSGALDSGNTIYF. The CDR3 DNA reads as TGTGCCAGCAAATCAGGGGCCCTTGACTCTGGAAACACCATATATTTT.

V and J are TRBV27 and TRBJ1-2; D call uncertain. The CDR3 loop spans 15 amino acids. Germline V gives CDR1 MNHEY, CDR2 SMNVEV (reference sequence). V lost 1 base and J lost 1, with 10 bases in between. The CDR3, as DNA: TGTGCCAGCAGTTTATATTCGGGATTTAACTATGGCTACACCTTC. This gives the protein CASSLYSGFNYGYTF.